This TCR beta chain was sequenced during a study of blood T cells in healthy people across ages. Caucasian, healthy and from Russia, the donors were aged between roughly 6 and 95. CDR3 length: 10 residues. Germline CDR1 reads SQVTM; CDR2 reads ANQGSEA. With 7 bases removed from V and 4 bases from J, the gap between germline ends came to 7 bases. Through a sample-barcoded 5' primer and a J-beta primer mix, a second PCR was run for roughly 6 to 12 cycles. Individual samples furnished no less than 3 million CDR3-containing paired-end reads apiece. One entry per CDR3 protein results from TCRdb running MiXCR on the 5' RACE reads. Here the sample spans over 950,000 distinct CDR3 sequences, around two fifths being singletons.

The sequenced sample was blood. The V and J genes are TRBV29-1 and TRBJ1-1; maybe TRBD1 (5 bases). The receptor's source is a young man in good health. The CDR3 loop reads CSGDSTEAFF. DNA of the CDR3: TGCAGCGGTGACAGCACTGAAGCTTTCTTT.